The 8 T cell receptor beta chains in this list originate from one sample, sequenced in a study of cytomegalovirus exposure and HLA in healthy donors. The study ran its PCR with 60 Vbeta and 13 Jbeta primers. Clones were read by immunoSEQ multiplex PCR, and TCRdb kept only the in-frame ones, dropping some. The sample lists about 110,000 clones, approximately 80% seen once, with around 4% in the top ten. Sequenced material: PBMCs. The receptors derive from a male donor in good health and CMV-seronegative.

The genes are TRBV6-1 and TRBJ2-7; 7 positions match TRBD2. Germline V CDR1 and CDR2: MNHNS, SASEGT. With 0 bases clipped from V and 3 bases from J, the junction kept 2 bases outside the gene matches. CDR3 length: 14 amino acids. The CDR3 nucleotides read TGTGCCAGCAGTGAAGCGGCTAGCGGCTACGAGCAGTACTTC. Protein sequence: CASSEAASGYEQYF.

This chain links TRBV19 with TRBJ2-7; 8 nucleotides agree with TRBD2. The trim removed 5 bases at V and 5 bases at J, leaving 8 bases unmatched. In germline, CDR1 is LNHDA, CDR2 SQIVND (reference sequence). This CDR3 spans 14 amino acids. CDR3 nucleotide sequence: TGTGCCAGTAGTTCTCGGGAGGGAGGCAACGAGCAGTACTTC. Its protein is CASSSREGGNEQYF.

This clone showed up just once. The chain couples TRBV7-6 to TRBJ2-1; a weak D match, TRBD2 (5 bases). Germline lookup yields CDR1 SGHVS and CDR2 FNYEAQ. CDR3 length equals 15 residues. V was cut by 1 base and J by 9 bases, with 16 bases left in between. In nucleotides, the CDR3 is TGTGCCAGCAGCTTAGTCTCCAGCGGAGAGGGTGAGCAGTTCTTC. This gives the protein CASSLVSSGEGEQFF.

V gene TRBV7-2 combines with J gene TRBJ2-1; TRBD2 matches at 7 bases. V was pared by 2 bases and J by 9 bases, with 4 bases of the junction left unmatched. The CDR3 runs 13 residues. The V gene's germline CDR1 is SGHTA and CDR2 FQGNSA. CDR3 nucleotides: TGTGCCAGCAGCTTAACTGCTAGCGGTGAGCAGTTCTTC. Its protein product is CASSLTASGEQFF.

V gene TRBV4-1 combines with J gene TRBJ2-2, with 13 positions matching TRBD2. This CDR3 is built from 18 residues. The germline CDR1 and CDR2 sequences are MGHRA and YSYEKL. V shed 4 bases, J shed 1 base, and the junction held 6 bases outside the gene matches. CDR3 nucleotide sequence: TGCGCCAGCAGCCCGGGACTAGCGGGAAGAGGGAACACCGGGGAGCTGTTTTTT. This sequence encodes CASSPGLAGRGNTGELFF.

CDR3 in DNA: TGTGCCAGCAGTGAGCGACAGGCGAACTATGGCTACACCTTC. Protein product: CASSERQANYGYTF. The chain has TRBV2 and TRBJ1-2, with D possibly TRBD1 on 6 matching bases. V lost 3 bases and J 2 bases, leaving 10 bases between the germline ends. CDR1 is SNHLY, CDR2 FYNNEI, per germline. This CDR3 is 14 amino acids long.

The V gene is TRBV29-1, the J gene TRBJ2-1; unclear D gene. The CDR3 runs to 14 residues. From germline, CDR1 is SQVTM and CDR2 ANQGSEA. The V end was cut by 8 bases, the J end by 0 bases, with 14 bases between. The CDR3 nucleotides are TGCAGCTGCAGTAGGAGTTCCTCCTACAATGAGCAGTTCTTC. Its protein product is CSCSRSSSYNEQFF.

This clone has more than one count but fewer than ten. The chain joins TRBV5-8 to TRBJ1-2; 7 bases map to TRBD1. The germline CDR1 and CDR2 sequences are SGHTS and YDEGEE. Unmatched junction bases numbered 10, after V lost 4 bases and J lost 4 bases. CDR3 length: 15 amino acids. The CDR3 DNA sequence: TGTGCCAGCAGCACCACGGACAGGAATACCTATGGCTACACCTTC. This gives the protein CASSTTDRNTYGYTF. Full variable domain (remainder filled in from reference TRBV5-8 and TRBJ1-2): EAGVTQSPTHLIKTRGQQATLRCSPISGHTSVYWYQQALGLGLQFLLWYDEGEERNRGNFPPRFSGRQFPNYSSELNVNALELEDSALYLCASSTTDRNTYGYTFGSGTRLTVV.